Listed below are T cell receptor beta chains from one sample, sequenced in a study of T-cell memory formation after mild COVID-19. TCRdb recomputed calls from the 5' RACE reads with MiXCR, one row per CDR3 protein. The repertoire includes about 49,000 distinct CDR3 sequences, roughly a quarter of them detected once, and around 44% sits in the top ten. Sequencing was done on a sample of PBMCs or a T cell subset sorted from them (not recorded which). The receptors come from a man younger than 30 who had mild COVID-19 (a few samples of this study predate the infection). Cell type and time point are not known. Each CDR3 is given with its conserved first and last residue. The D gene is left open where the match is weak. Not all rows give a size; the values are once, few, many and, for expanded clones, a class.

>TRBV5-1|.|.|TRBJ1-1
CASSPVGQPTEAFF
TGCGCCAGCAGCCCCGTCGGGCAGCCCACTGAAGCTTTCTTT
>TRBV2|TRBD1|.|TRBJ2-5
CASEPPGGKETQYF
TGTGCCAGTGAACCCCCAGGGGGCAAAGAGACCCAGTACTTC
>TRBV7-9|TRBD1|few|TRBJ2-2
CASSYGTARTGELFF
TGTGCCAGCAGCTATGGGACAGCTAGGACCGGGGAGCTGTTTTTT
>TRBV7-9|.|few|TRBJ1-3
CASSLGGPASGNTIYF
TGTGCCAGCAGCTTAGGTGGCCCGGCCTCTGGAAACACCATATATTTT
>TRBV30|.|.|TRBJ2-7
CAWTGWQRLSYEQYF
TGTGCCTGGACCGGATGGCAGAGACTCTCCTACGAGCAGTACTTC
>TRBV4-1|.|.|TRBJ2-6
CASSLDSPPGSGANVLTF
TGCGCCAGCAGCTTAGATTCCCCTCCAGGGTCCGGGGCCAACGTCCTGACTTTC
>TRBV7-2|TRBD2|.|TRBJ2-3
CASSLGAGAIRDTQYF
TGTGCCAGCAGCTTAGGAGCGGGGGCCATAAGGGATACGCAGTATTTT
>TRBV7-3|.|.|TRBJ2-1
CASSLDVSSYNEQFF
TGTGCCAGCAGCCTGGACGTAAGCTCCTACAATGAGCAGTTCTTC
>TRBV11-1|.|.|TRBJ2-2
CATVNTGELFF
TGTGCCACTGTAAACACCGGGGAGCTGTTTTTT
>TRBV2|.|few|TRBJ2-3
CASSEAVGVATDTQYF
TGTGCCAGCAGTGAAGCTGTGGGGGTGGCGACAGATACGCAGTATTTT
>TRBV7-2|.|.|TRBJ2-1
CASREAVSSYNEQFF
TGTGCCAGCAGGGAAGCGGTGAGCTCCTACAATGAGCAGTTCTTC
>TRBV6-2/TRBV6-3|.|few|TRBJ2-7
CASSITPARPHF
TGTGCCAGCAGTATAACTCCAGCCAGACCCCACTTC
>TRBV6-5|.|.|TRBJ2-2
CASSYSPGPGGELFF
TGTGCCAGCAGTTACAGCCCAGGACCTGGCGGGGAGCTGTTTTTT
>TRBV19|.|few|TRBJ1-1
CASKVAGMNTEAFF
TGTGCCAGTAAGGTTGCAGGCATGAACACTGAAGCTTTCTTT
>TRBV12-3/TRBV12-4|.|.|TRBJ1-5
CASSFPAQPQHF
TGTGCCAGCAGTTTCCCGGCCCAGCCCCAGCATTTT
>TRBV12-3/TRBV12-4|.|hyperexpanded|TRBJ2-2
CASTHLRNINTGELFF
TGTGCCAGCACACACCTTCGGAACATCAACACCGGGGAGCTGTTTTTT
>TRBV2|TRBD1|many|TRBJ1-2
CASRDRGPGYTF
TGTGCCAGCAGGGACAGGGGGCCTGGCTACACCTTC
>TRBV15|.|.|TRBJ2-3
CATSRLVDTQYF
TGTGCCACCAGCCGACTTGTGGATACGCAGTATTTT
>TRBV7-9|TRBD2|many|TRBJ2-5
CASSLVGGLAGQETQYF
TGTGCCAGCAGCTTAGTTGGGGGACTAGCGGGCCAAGAGACCCAGTACTTC
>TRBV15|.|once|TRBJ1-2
CATSRDRDGFNYGYTF
TGTGCCACCAGCAGAGACAGGGATGGCTTCAACTATGGCTACACCTTC
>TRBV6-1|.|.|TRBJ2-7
CASSDRAPYEQYF
TGTGCCAGCAGTGATCGGGCCCCCTACGAGCAGTACTTC
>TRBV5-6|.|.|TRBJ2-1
CASSLRDLYNEQFF
TGTGCCAGCAGCCTCCGGGACTTGTACAATGAGCAGTTCTTC
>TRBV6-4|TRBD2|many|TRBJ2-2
CASSESGGATGELFF
TGTGCCAGCAGTGAAAGCGGGGGGGCCACCGGGGAGCTGTTTTTT
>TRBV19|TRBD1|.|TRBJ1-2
CASSIAGTEAYGYTF
TGTGCCAGTAGTATAGCTGGGACAGAAGCCTATGGCTACACCTTC
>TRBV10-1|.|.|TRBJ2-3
CASSDHEWGDTQYF
TGCGCCAGCAGTGACCACGAGTGGGGGGATACGCAGTATTTT
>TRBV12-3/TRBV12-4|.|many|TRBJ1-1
CASSRGPGSTEAFF
TGTGCCAGCAGTCGGGGACCGGGTAGCACTGAAGCTTTCTTT
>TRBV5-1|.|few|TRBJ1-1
CASSFDSNTEAFF
TGCGCCAGCAGCTTCGACTCGAACACTGAAGCTTTCTTT
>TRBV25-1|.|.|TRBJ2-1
CASSEWSGDNEQFF
TGTGCCAGCAGTGAATGGTCGGGGGACAATGAGCAGTTCTTC
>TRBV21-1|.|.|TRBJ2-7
CASSKGAGSYEQYF
TGTGCCAGCAGCAAAGGGGCAGGCTCCTACGAGCAGTACTTC
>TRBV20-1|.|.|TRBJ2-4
CSAPNPSILAKNIQYF
TGCAGTGCGCCAAACCCCAGTATACTAGCCAAAAACATTCAGTACTTC
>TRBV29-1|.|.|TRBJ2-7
CSVVPRAVGGSLYEQYF
TGCAGCGTTGTACCCAGGGCTGTTGGGGGATCCCTCTACGAGCAGTACTTC
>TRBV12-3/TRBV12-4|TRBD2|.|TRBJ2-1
CASSPKTSGGGNEQFF
TGTGCCAGCAGCCCTAAGACTAGCGGGGGGGGCAATGAGCAGTTCTTC
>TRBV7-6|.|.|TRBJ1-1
CASSRRAWMGNTEAFF
TGTGCCAGCAGCCGGAGGGCCTGGATGGGGAACACTGAAGCTTTCTTT
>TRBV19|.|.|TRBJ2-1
CASHGQSSYNEQFF
TGTGCCAGCCACGGGCAGAGCTCCTACAATGAGCAGTTCTTC
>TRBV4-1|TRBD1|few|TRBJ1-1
CASSPWGRGSTEAFF
TGCGCCAGCAGCCCCTGGGGCAGGGGGAGCACTGAAGCTTTCTTT
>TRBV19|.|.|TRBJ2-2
CASPGDTGELFF
TGTGCCAGCCCCGGGGACACCGGGGAGCTGTTTTTT
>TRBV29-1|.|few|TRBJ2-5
CSAEGAGEGETQYF
TGCAGCGCCGAAGGGGCAGGGGAGGGAGAGACCCAGTACTTC
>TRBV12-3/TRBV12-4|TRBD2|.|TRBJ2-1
CASSSSGGNEQFF
TGTGCCAGCAGCTCAAGCGGGGGAAATGAGCAGTTCTTC
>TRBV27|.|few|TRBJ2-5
CASSLFGGETQYF
TGTGCCAGCAGTTTATTCGGTGGGGAGACCCAGTACTTC
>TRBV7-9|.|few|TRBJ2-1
CASSLVGYNEQFF
TGTGCCAGCAGCTTGGTGGGGTACAATGAGCAGTTCTTC
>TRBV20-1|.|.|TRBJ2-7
CSARAGGYEQYF
TGCAGTGCTAGAGCTGGGGGCTACGAGCAGTACTTC
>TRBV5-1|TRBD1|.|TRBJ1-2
CASSRGWGQNSYGYTF
TGCGCCAGCAGCCGGGGGTGGGGACAGAATTCCTATGGCTACACCTTC
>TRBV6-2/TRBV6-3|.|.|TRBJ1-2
CASRQELTFNYGYTF
TGTGCCAGCAGGCAGGAGCTTACCTTTAACTATGGCTACACCTTC
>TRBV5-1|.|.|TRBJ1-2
CASSLGQPYDGYTF
TGCGCCAGCAGCTTAGGACAGCCCTACGATGGCTACACCTTC
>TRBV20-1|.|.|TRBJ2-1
CSARSLTGMNEQFF
TGCAGTGCTAGAAGCCTTACAGGCATGAATGAGCAGTTCTTC
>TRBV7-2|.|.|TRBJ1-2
CASTDYGGFGYTF
TGTGCCAGCACGGACTACGGGGGGTTCGGCTACACCTTC
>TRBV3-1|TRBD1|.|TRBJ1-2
CASSQVRDRGTGVNYGYTF
TGTGCCAGCAGCCAAGTGAGGGACAGGGGGACGGGAGTTAACTATGGCTACACCTTC
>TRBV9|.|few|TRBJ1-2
CASSAQGYGYTF
TGTGCCAGCAGCGCTCAGGGTTATGGCTACACCTTC
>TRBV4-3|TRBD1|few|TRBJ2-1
CASSQALGTGSYNEQFF
TGCGCCAGCAGCCAAGCCCTGGGGACAGGGTCCTACAATGAGCAGTTCTTC